This T cell receptor beta chain was recorded in a study of metastatic and nonmetastatic thyroid tumors. Study overall: Malignant and benign thyroid patients had repertoires compared in peripheral blood and tumor or nodule tissue.

Before thyroid surgery, none of the patients had received any treatment. Judged by abundance, this clone is medium-sized. CDR3 length: 14 residues. The V end lost 6 bases, the J end lost 1 base, and 15 bases lay between the germline ends. Germline V gene lookup returns CDR1 DFQATT and CDR2 SNEGSKA (reference sequence). TCRdb ran MiXCR on the PCR reads. This sample has 6,600 or so clones, with around 30% found just once. The sample comprised tumor tissue. The sequence was obtained from a female donor with papillary thyroid cancer or a benign thyroid nodule (not recorded which). Some clones in this sample may be carry-over from other donors' samples. The V gene is TRBV20-1, the J gene TRBJ1-1, with D unresolved. The CDR3 here is CSAPLGSGNTEAFF. In DNA form, the CDR3 reads TGCAGTGCCCCCCTGGGATCGGGGAACACTGAAGCTTTCTTT.